Presented here are 18 T cell receptor beta chains from one specimen sequenced in a study of blood T cells in healthy people across ages (dated by TCRdb to about 2015). Library generation was performed with 5' RACE. The sequencer was an Illumina HiSeq 2500. A second about 7 to 11 cycle PCR used a sample-barcoded 5' primer and a J-beta primer mix. Starting from the raw public reads, TCRdb applied fastp trimming at Q25, assembled clones with MiXCR and retained in-frame beta chains. One record per CDR3 amino acid sequence lists the most common genes and DNA. For this sample the table gives about 1.5 million distinct CDR3 sequences, of which roughly 43% were detected only once. The ten largest clones add up to roughly 3.7% of the sample. The sample was blood. These receptors were obtained from a woman under 30 in good health.

A word on this clonotype: Being one base from a much bigger clone, this may be a read error. The chain uses TRBV10-3 and TRBJ2-7; D not certain. This CDR3 has 10 amino acids. Germline V gene lookup returns CDR1 ENHRY and CDR2 SYGVKD. V lost 5 bases and J lost 2, with 1 base in between. This CDR3 is CAISTYEQYF. DNA for the CDR3: TGTGCCATCAGTACCTACGAGCAGTACTTC.

The sample holds a few counts of this clonotype. The rearrangement links TRBV29-1 to TRBJ1-5; D unclear. Trimming cost V 5 bases and J 4 bases, with 12 bases left between them. This CDR3 spans 13 amino acids. Germline loops: CDR1 SQVTM, CDR2 ANQGSEA. The CDR3 nucleotides read TGCAGCGTTCGTGCGTCCCCAAATCAGCCCCAGCATTTT. Its protein product is CSVRASPNQPQHF.

The chain recombines TRBV5-1 with TRBJ2-1; possible D gene TRBD1, 5 bases. V dropped 4 bases and J dropped 6 bases, with 14 bases sitting between them. CDR3 length: 14 amino acids. CDR1 and CDR2 (germline): SGHRS, YFSETQ. CDR3 bases: TGCGCCAGCAGCGTGGGGCACCCAACCAATGAGCAGTTCTTC. Translation gives CASSVGHPTNEQFF.

The V gene is TRBV29-1, the J gene TRBJ2-1; D may be TRBD1 (6 bases). The CDR3 loop spans 13 amino acids. CDR1 is SQVTM, CDR2 ANQGSEA, per germline. Trimming left V 1 base short and J 9 bases short, with 13 bases between. The chain's CDR3 is CSVEARQGLEQFF. The CDR3 DNA reads as TGCAGCGTTGAAGCCCGTCAGGGGCTTGAGCAGTTCTTC.

Only a few counts were recorded for this clonotype. The chain employs TRBV3-1 and TRBJ1-2; D possibly corresponds to TRBD1 (5 bases). V was pared by 4 bases and J by 4 bases, with 22 bases between. The CDR3 length is 17 residues. Germline V gives CDR1 LGHDT, CDR2 YNNKEL (reference sequence). The CDR3 DNA reads TGTGCCAGCAGCCTCGGGTGGCCAGGCGGGGGTAGCTATGGCTACACCTTC. Translated: CASSLGWPGGGSYGYTF.

This clonotype was seen a handful of times. Germline is not matched at one junction end, which may reflect a read error. This rearrangement joins TRBV4-3 to TRBJ2-2; 9 bases align to TRBD1. CDR1 LGHNA and CDR2 YSLEER come from the germline V gene. This CDR3 contains 15 residues. CDR3 residues: CASSRQGANTGELFF. CDR3 coding DNA: TGTGCCAGCAGTAGACAGGGGGCGAACACCGGGGAGCTGTTTTTT.

This clonotype was counted between two and nine times. The chain is built from TRBV30 and TRBJ2-5, with D perhaps matching TRBD2 (6 bases). The germline V and J ends were trimmed by 4 bases and 3 bases, with 9 bases remaining between them. Germline CDR1 is GTSNPN and CDR2 is SVGIG (reference sequence). CDR3 length: 12 amino acids. The CDR3 protein is CAWNSGEETQYF. CDR3 in DNA: TGTGCCTGGAACTCGGGGGAAGAGACCCAGTACTTC.

This sequence joins TRBV25-1 and TRBJ2-7; D is perhaps TRBD2 (5 bases). Germline V CDR1 and CDR2: MGHDK, SYGVNS. The CDR3 is 15 amino acids. V shed 5 bases and J shed 5 bases, with 19 bases lying between them. CDR3 bases: TGTGCCAGCAGTCAGCTAGCTTCCTACTCGGACGAGCAGTACTTC. Translated, it gives CASSQLASYSDEQYF.

The V gene is TRBV6-1, the J gene TRBJ1-2; no firm D call. Germline values: CDR1 MNHNS, CDR2 SASEGT. The CDR3 sequence is 14 residues long. Trimming removed 3 bases from V and 0 bases from J, with 8 bases in between. The CDR3 reads CASSDALANYGYTF. In DNA, the CDR3 is TGTGCCAGCAGTGATGCGCTGGCTAACTATGGCTACACCTTC.

There are a few counts of this clonotype. The rearrangement links TRBV29-1 to TRBJ2-1; D tentatively reads TRBD1 or TRBD2 (5 bases each). The CDR3 extends over 12 amino acids. The germline V gene has CDR1 SQVTM and CDR2 ANQGSEA. With 4 bases removed from V and 2 bases from J, the gap between germline ends came to 6 bases. The CDR3 bases are TGCAGCGTTGGGGGGACCTACAATGAGCAGTTCTTC. This translates into CSVGGTYNEQFF.

The chain links TRBV14 to TRBJ1-4; possible D gene TRBD1, 6 bases. Per the germline V gene, CDR1 is SGHDN and CDR2 is FVKESK. There are 16 residues in the CDR3. The germline V and J ends were trimmed by 1 base and 3 bases, with 12 bases remaining between them. This chain's CDR3 is CASSQATGAANEKLFF. The CDR3 nucleotides are TGTGCCAGCAGCCAAGCCACGGGGGCGGCTAATGAAAAACTGTTTTTT.

V usage is TRBV29-1 and J usage is TRBJ1-1, with a possible D match to TRBD1 (5 bases). The CDR3 has 12 residues. The germline gives CDR1 SQVTM, CDR2 ANQGSEA. V gave up 6 bases and J gave up 10 bases, with 18 bases separating them. CDR3 nucleotides: TGCAGCGTACGGTGGGGGGTAGTAGGAGCTTTCTTT. Translating gives CSVRWGVVGAFF.

The rearrangement uses TRBV6-1 and TRBJ1-1; D is uncertain. Germline lookup yields CDR1 MNHNS and CDR2 SASEGT. V lost 10 bases and J lost 6, with 15 bases in between. CDR3 length: 12 amino acids. CDR3 in DNA: TGTGCCACGAAAGGGTGGGAAGCTGAAGCTTTCTTT. It encodes CATKGWEAEAFF.

The CDR3 protein is CASSSPWRDAAANYGYTF. CDR3 DNA sequence: TGTGCCAGCAGCTCCCCGTGGAGGGATGCAGCAGCTAACTATGGCTACACCTTC. The chain links TRBV7-9 to TRBJ1-2; D not certain. CDR3 size: 18 residues. Germline CDR1 SEHNR, CDR2 FQNEAQ (reference sequence). Trimming removed 4 bases at V and 0 bases at J, with 21 bases between.

This clonotype was observed at least ten times. The rearrangement links TRBV7-2 to TRBJ2-5, with TRBD2 as a possible D gene (5 bases). Germline CDR1 and CDR2: SGHTA and FQGNSA. The V gene lost 2 bases and the J gene lost 5 bases, with 12 bases spanning the gap. CDR3 length: 14 amino acids. CDR3 residues: CASSLLLARETQYF. CDR3 DNA sequence: TGTGCCAGCAGCTTACTCTTAGCGCGGGAGACCCAGTACTTC.

V and J are TRBV27 and TRBJ2-1, with D unclear. The germline CDR1 and CDR2 sequences are MNHEY and SMNVEV (reference sequence). The V and J ends lost 5 bases and 10 bases respectively, with 12 bases between them. CDR3 length: 12 residues. The CDR3 DNA follows: TGTGCCAGCAGTCCGCGCGGAGCGGAGCAGTTCTTC. Its protein product is CASSPRGAEQFF.

The V and J genes are TRBV7-9 and TRBJ2-4; 9 bases map to TRBD1. The end of the DNA fits TRBJ2-7 better, so the J call may be wrong. Germline lookup yields CDR1 SEHNR and CDR2 FQNEAQ (reference sequence). The CDR3 length is 13 residues. The CDR3 region is CASSSTGGREQYF. The CDR3 nucleotides are TGTGCCAGCAGCTCCACAGGGGGCCGCGAGCAGTACTTC.

This clonotype was counted a few times. The chain carries TRBV7-4 and TRBJ1-6; D unresolved. The CDR3 has 10 residues. V was shortened by 7 bases and J by 14 bases, with 9 bases between the two germline ends. CDR1 is SGHVT and CDR2 is SQSDAQ in the germline V gene. CDR3 amino acids: CASIPRTLHF. For the CDR3, the DNA is TGTGCCAGCATCCCTAGGACCCTCCACTTT.